This TCR beta chain was identified in a study of cytomegalovirus exposure and HLA in healthy donors. Study-wide results and caveats: After further analysis at a later stage, around 17,000 TCR beta sequences were associated with HLA alleles at 0.05 false discovery rate. Researchers counted around 150 TCR beta chains as cytomegalovirus-associated. Earlier results showed most TCR beta V segments being productive about 90% or about 30% of the time. From TCR beta sequences, most subjects' HLA-A and HLA-B alleles were reportedly predicted accurately.

Looked up from germline, CDR1 is MGHDK and CDR2 is SYGVNS. The CDR3 has 16 residues. The junction had 8 bases not matched to a gene; V was cut back by 2 bases and J by 3 bases. It was with 60 Vbeta and 13 Jbeta primers that the PCR ran. The table came from immunoSEQ multiplex PCR; TCRdb's copy has only in-frame clones and leaves some out. This sample has 150,000 to 200,000 clones; about 79% occur once, and the top ten carry 11% to 15%. Comment on this clone: What it recognizes is unknown.

Material: PBMCs. This receptor was taken from a man aged 50-59 years in good health and CMV-seropositive. J is TRBJ2-5 and V is TRBV25-1; 8 nucleotides align to TRBD2. Here the CDR3 DNA reads TGTGCCAGCAGTGAAGGCCCTAGCGGGCTTAAAGAGACCCAGTACTTC. This gives the protein CASSEGPSGLKETQYF. Variable domain in full (rest from reference TRBV25-1 and TRBJ2-5): EADIYQTPRYLVIGTGKKITLECSQTMGHDKMYWYQQDPGMELHLIHYSYGVNSTEKGDLSSESTVSRIRTEHFPLTLESARPSHTSQYLCASSEGPSGLKETQYFGPGTRLLVL.